This passage covers 27 T cell receptor beta chains from one sample sequenced in a study of cytomegalovirus exposure and HLA in healthy donors. Primers for the PCR totalled 60 Vbeta and 13 Jbeta. Repertoires were generated with immunoSEQ multiplex PCR, while TCRdb's copy carries only in-frame clones and drops some. The repertoire holds about 120,000 clones, over 60% seen once, with 1% to 1.5% in the top ten. The sequencing sample was made of PBMCs. These receptors came from a female donor in good health and CMV-seronegative.

The chain joins TRBV18 to TRBJ1-5, with D uncertain. CDR1 KGHSH and CDR2 LQKENI come from the germline V gene. The CDR3 consists of 16 residues. V was trimmed by 2 bases and J by 1 base, leaving 12 bases between them. CDR3 in amino acids: CASSPSTGSSNQPQHF. The CDR3 DNA is TGTGCCAGCTCACCAAGTACGGGATCGAGCAATCAGCCCCAGCATTTT.

This rearrangement joins TRBV11-2 to TRBJ2-3; maybe TRBD2 (6 bases). V lost 7 bases to trimming and J lost 3 bases, with 14 bases between them. The CDR3 length is 14 residues. Germline V gene sequence: CDR1 SGHAT, CDR2 FQNNGV. This chain's CDR3 is CASKLAGPTDTQYF. CDR3 DNA sequence: TGTGCCAGCAAGCTCGCGGGGCCAACAGATACGCAGTATTTT.

This clone has only one observation. The V gene is TRBV6-7, the J gene TRBJ2-7; 7 nucleotides match TRBD2. TRBV6-7 is designated an ORF whose function remains uncertain. The CDR3 extends over 16 amino acids. V lost 6 bases to trimming and J lost 4 bases; unmatched junction nucleotides: 15. Here the CDR3 reads CASSTRASGIEYEQYF. The CDR3 coding sequence is TGTGCCAGCAGCACCCGGGCTAGCGGCATTGAGTACGAGCAGTACTTC.

V gene TRBV7-9 combines with J gene TRBJ2-7; perhaps TRBD2 as D (7 bases). Germline V gene lookup returns CDR1 SEHNR and CDR2 FQNEAQ (reference sequence). The CDR3 extends over 13 amino acids. V dropped 7 bases and J dropped 6 bases, with 16 bases sitting between them. CDR3 in amino acids: CASTLGRGAEQYF. CDR3 nucleotide sequence: TGTGCCAGCACCCTAGGGAGGGGGGCCGAGCAGTACTTC.

This clone has only a few counts. The chain employs TRBV14 and TRBJ2-1; TRBD2 aligns across 13 bases. From germline, CDR1 is SGHDN and CDR2 FVKESK. Trimming at V came to 4 bases and at J to 0 bases, leaving 6 bases not matched to a gene. The CDR3 sequence is 18 residues long. This CDR3 reads CASSRRTSGRDSYNEQFF. DNA for the CDR3: TGTGCCAGCAGCCGCCGGACTAGCGGGAGAGACTCCTACAATGAGCAGTTCTTC. The variable domain in full, completed from reference TRBV14 and TRBJ2-1, reads EAGVTQFPSHSVIEKGQTVTLRCDPISGHDNLYWYRRVMGKEIKFLLHFVKESKQDESGMPNNRFLAERTGGTYSTLKVQPAELEDSGVYFCASSRRTSGRDSYNEQFFGPGTRLTVL.

The chain combines TRBV7-3 with TRBJ2-1; 8 nucleotides match TRBD2. Trimming at V came to 5 bases and at J to 10 bases, leaving 4 bases not matched to a gene. This CDR3 comprises 12 residues. From germline, CDR1 is SGHTA and CDR2 FQGTGA. CDR3 protein: CASSLRLAEQFF. CDR3 in DNA: TGTGCCAGCAGCCTTCGACTAGCGGAGCAGTTCTTC.

This chain joins TRBV6-1 and TRBJ2-3; TRBD1 matches at 7 bases. V trimming: 6 bases; J trimming: 2 bases; junction bases outside the gene matches: 5. Germline CDR1 is MNHNS and CDR2 is SASEGT. The CDR3 is made up of 14 amino acids. CDR3 nucleotide sequence: TGTGCCAGCAGCTGGGGACAGAACACAGATACGCAGTATTTT. This encodes CASSWGQNTDTQYF.

This clone was counted a single time. The chain is built from TRBV7-9 and TRBJ2-1, with 11 bases aligning to TRBD2. The junction had 4 bases not matched to a gene; V was cut back by 1 base and J by 8 bases. Germline V gives CDR1 SEHNR, CDR2 FQNEAQ (reference sequence). The CDR3 is made up of 15 amino acids. The CDR3 DNA follows: TGTGCCAGCAGCTTAGGTCCTAGCGGGGGGTATGAGCAGTTCTTC. Its translation: CASSLGPSGGYEQFF.

The rearrangement joins TRBV7-2 to TRBJ2-7; D gene uncertain. V dropped 3 bases and J dropped 6 bases, with 12 bases sitting between them. CDR1 is SGHTA and CDR2 is FQGNSA in the germline V gene. The CDR3 is 13 amino acids. The CDR3 DNA sequence: TGTGCCAGCAGCTTCTCTTACTCGGGCGAGCAGTACTTC. It translates to CASSFSYSGEQYF.

The chain is built from TRBV14 and TRBJ2-1; possible D gene TRBD2, 6 bases. The CDR3 extends over 16 amino acids. Germline CDR1 reads SGHDN; CDR2 reads FVKESK. The V end was cut by 6 bases, the J end by 1 base, with 16 bases between. Here the CDR3 reads CASSYSGLRSYNEQFF. CDR3 DNA: TGTGCCAGCAGTTACTCGGGACTGCGATCCTACAATGAGCAGTTCTTC. The variable domain in full, with the rest retrieved from reference TRBV14 and TRBJ2-1, is EAGVTQFPSHSVIEKGQTVTLRCDPISGHDNLYWYRRVMGKEIKFLLHFVKESKQDESGMPNNRFLAERTGGTYSTLKVQPAELEDSGVYFCASSYSGLRSYNEQFFGPGTRLTVL.

The chain uses TRBV11-2 and TRBJ2-1; D gene unclear. Germline CDR1 SGHAT, CDR2 FQNNGV. V was cut by 7 bases and J by 3 bases, with 4 bases left in between. This CDR3 region has 11 residues. The CDR3 nucleotides are TGTGCCAGCACTAACTACAATGAGCAGTTCTTC. It translates to CASTNYNEQFF.

The chain links TRBV18 to TRBJ1-1, with 9 bases matching TRBD1. Germline CDR1 reads KGHSH; CDR2 reads LQKENI. CDR3 length: 15 residues. J lost 6 bases, V lost 3 bases, and 8 bases had no gene match. The CDR3 sequence: CASSPGQGSVAEAFF. The DNA of the CDR3 is TGTGCCAGCTCACCCGGACAGGGGTCAGTCGCTGAAGCTTTCTTT.

The chain uses TRBV2 and TRBJ2-2; D is perhaps TRBD1 (6 bases). The CDR3 consists of 15 residues. Germline V gene sequence: CDR1 SNHLY, CDR2 FYNNEI. V dropped 4 bases and J dropped 5 bases, with 14 bases sitting between them. The chain's CDR3 is CASSALLGGTGELFF. In DNA form, the CDR3 reads TGTGCCAGCAGTGCCCTCCTAGGGGGAACCGGGGAGCTGTTTTTT.

This clone was counted once. The chain links TRBV5-4 to TRBJ2-7, with 13 bases aligning to TRBD2. The ends lost 2 bases at V and 7 bases at J; junction bases unmatched: 6. Germline assignment: CDR1 SGHNT and CDR2 YYREEE (reference sequence). This CDR3 is 15 amino acids long. The CDR3: CASSFGLAGVGEQYF. CDR3 DNA sequence: TGTGCCAGCAGCTTCGGACTAGCGGGAGTGGGGGAGCAGTACTTC.

The V and J genes are TRBV4-1 and TRBJ1-1, with D unclear. In germline, CDR1 is MGHRA, CDR2 YSYEKL. CDR3 length equals 13 residues. The V and J ends lost 0 bases and 5 bases respectively, with 7 bases between them. DNA of the CDR3: TGCGCCAGCAGCCAAGATCCGGGAACTGAAGCTTTCTTT. This sequence encodes CASSQDPGTEAFF.

The chain carries TRBV2 and TRBJ1-3; D might be TRBD1 (5 bases). From germline, CDR1 is SNHLY and CDR2 FYNNEI. This CDR3 comprises 12 residues. The germline V and J ends were trimmed by 6 bases and 3 bases, with 6 bases remaining between them. Here the CDR3 DNA reads TGTGCCAGCAGGGGACTTGGAAACACCATATATTTT. Translation: CASRGLGNTIYF.

This chain joins TRBV7-9 and TRBJ1-2, with D possibly being TRBD1 (5 bases). Germline lookup yields CDR1 SEHNR and CDR2 FQNEAQ (reference sequence). The CDR3 loop spans 14 amino acids. The germline V and J ends were trimmed by 6 bases and 6 bases, with 17 bases remaining between them. In DNA, the CDR3 is TGTGCCAGCAGTTCCAGCGCTATCAGGGATGGCTACACCTTC. The encoded protein is CASSSSAIRDGYTF.

V is TRBV19 and J is TRBJ2-3; no firm D call. Germline assignment: CDR1 LNHDA and CDR2 SQIVND (reference sequence). This CDR3 has 15 residues. V lost 9 bases and J lost 0, with 16 bases in between. The CDR3 region has the DNA TGTGCCAGCCTAAGGAGTCACCTAAGCACAGATACGCAGTATTTT. The encoded protein is CASLRSHLSTDTQYF. The full variable domain, completed using reference TRBV19 and TRBJ2-3, is DGGITQSPKYLFRKEGQNVTLSCEQNLNHDAMYWYRQDPGQGLRLIYYSQIVNDFQKGDIAEGYSVSREKKESFPLTVTSAQKNPTAFYLCASLRSHLSTDTQYFGPGTRLTVL.

CDR3 sequence (DNA): TGTGCCTGGAGCCACACCTCTCGTGGCTACACCTTC. It specifies CAWSHTSRGYTF. This chain uses TRBV30 with TRBJ1-2; the D is unclear. The CDR3 runs to 12 residues. Germline CDR1 reads GTSNPN; CDR2 reads SVGIG (reference sequence). V lost 3 bases and J 7 bases, leaving 12 bases between the germline ends.

The chain has TRBV19 and TRBJ2-3; D is unclear. V lost 1 base and J 0 bases, leaving 5 bases between the germline ends. Germline CDR1 and CDR2: LNHDA and SQIVND (reference sequence). This CDR3 has 14 residues. CDR3 protein: CASSIVASTDTQYF. CDR3 in DNA: TGTGCCAGTAGTATAGTGGCCAGCACAGATACGCAGTATTTT.

Remarks on this clone: Other DNA sequences in the same sample also yield this CDR3. V gene TRBV11-2 combines with J gene TRBJ1-1; D ambiguous. The CDR3 covers 14 residues. Trimming left V 2 bases short and J 1 base short, with 8 bases between. Germline lookup yields CDR1 SGHAT and CDR2 FQNNGV. This CDR3 is CASSLPRQNTEAFF. CDR3 in DNA: TGTGCCAGCAGCTTACCCAGGCAGAACACTGAAGCTTTCTTT.

The chain carries TRBV11-2 and TRBJ2-7; 9 positions agree with TRBD1. Germline V lookup: CDR1 SGHAT, CDR2 FQNNGV. With 3 bases clipped from V and 3 bases from J, the junction kept 6 bases outside the gene matches. The CDR3 is made up of 15 amino acids. This CDR3 is CASSFPDRGVYEQYF. DNA of the CDR3: TGTGCCAGCAGCTTCCCCGACAGGGGGGTCTACGAGCAGTACTTC.

V and J are TRBV5-1 and TRBJ2-5; 9 positions match TRBD1. The V and J ends lost 4 bases and 5 bases, in that order; junction bases with no gene match: 12. Germline V gives CDR1 SGHRS, CDR2 YFSETQ. This CDR3 spans 16 amino acids. In nucleotides, the CDR3 is TGCGCCAGCAGCCCAAGCCCCGGGACAGGGCCCGAGACCCAGTACTTC. The encoded protein is CASSPSPGTGPETQYF.

This clone appeared a single time. V is TRBV5-4 and J is TRBJ2-1; 9 bases line up with TRBD2. Germline assignment: CDR1 SGHNT and CDR2 YYREEE (reference sequence). V trimming: 1 base; J trimming: 7 bases; junction bases outside the gene matches: 6. This CDR3 contains 15 residues. In DNA form, the CDR3 reads TGTGCCAGCAGCTTGAAGCGGGAGGTCCATAATGAGCAGTTCTTC. It yields the protein CASSLKREVHNEQFF.

Turning to this clone: An end of the junction does not agree with germline; a read error may underlie this. The chain is built from TRBV28 and TRBJ1-2, with 9 nucleotides matching TRBD1. The CDR3 contains 14 residues. Germline CDR1 reads MDHEN; CDR2 reads SYDVKM. Written as DNA, the CDR3 is TGTGCCGGCAGTTCCGGACAGGGGCGCTATGGCTACACCTTC. It yields the protein CAGSSGQGRYGYTF.

This clone was observed once. The CDR3 DNA is TGTGCCAGCAGGGGGGCCCTGGGGGTTAACACCGGGGAGCTGTTTTTT. This codes for CASRGALGVNTGELFF. V is TRBV27 and J is TRBJ2-2; a weak D match, TRBD1 (6 bases). This CDR3 is built from 16 residues. V was trimmed by 6 bases and J by 2 bases, leaving 16 bases between them. CDR1 MNHEY and CDR2 SMNVEV come from the germline V gene (reference sequence).

A remark on this clone: At one end the junction does not follow the germline gene, possibly because of a read error. This rearrangement joins TRBV2 to TRBJ2-1; 7 bases agree with TRBD2. Germline assignment: CDR1 SNHLY and CDR2 FYNNEI. This CDR3 has 15 amino acids. Here the CDR3 DNA reads TGTGCCAGCGGCCCGACTAGCAGGAGCTACAATGAGCAATTCTTC. Translated, it gives CASGPTSRSYNEQFF.